A selection of T cell receptor beta chains follows, all from one sample in a study of CD8 T cells in Susac syndrome. Each CDR3 protein gets one entry after TCRdb re-called the immunoSEQ multiplex PCR reads with MiXCR. In the table there are over 100,000 distinct CDR3 sequences, around 90% of which are singletons. Material for sequencing was CD8+ T cells from PBMCs. These receptors all stem from a human donor in good health. The CDR3 runs from the conserved cysteine through the conserved F or W. Fields, in order: clone size, V gene, J gene, D gene, CDR3 DNA, CDR3 protein. D genes are given only for firm matches. The size field is filled for only some rows; it gives once, few, many or a size class.

-	TRBV7-2	TRBJ2-7	-	TGTGCCAGCAGCCCCACCCTGGGGGCCCTCCCCTCCTACGAGCAGTACTTC	CASSPTLGALPSYEQYF
-	TRBV5-4	TRBJ1-4	-	TGTGCCAGCAGCGTGGCGACAGGTGAAAATGAAAAACTGTTTTTT	CASSVATGENEKLFF
-	TRBV28	TRBJ2-7	-	TGTGCCAGCACCCCTCAGCCAAGACAGGCGGACTCCTACGAGCAGTACTTC	CASTPQPRQADSYEQYF
-	TRBV6-2/TRBV6-3	TRBJ2-4	-	TGTGCCAGCAGTTCTCCTACCTTGTGGGGGAAGCTTCTCCGGAACATTCAGTACTTC	CASSSPTLWGKLLRNIQYF
-	TRBV25-1	TRBJ2-1	-	TGTGCCAGCAGTGAATCTCGCCGGTGGGCCGAGCAGTTCTTC	CASSESRRWAEQFF
-	TRBV5-1	TRBJ1-2	TRBD1	TGCGCCAGCAGCTCCGCCGGGACAGAACAGAACTATGGCTACACCTTC	CASSSAGTEQNYGYTF
-	TRBV7-9	TRBJ2-2	-	TGTGCCAGCAGCTTAGGGGGCCGCAACACCGGGGAGCTGTTTTTT	CASSLGGRNTGELFF
once	TRBV24-1	TRBJ2-1	TRBD1	TGTGCCACCAGTGATCGACAGGGGGCGCAATACGGTGAGCAGTTCTTC	CATSDRQGAQYGEQFF
few	TRBV6-1	TRBJ1-4	-	TGTGCAAGCACGATCCGATCCCATAGTGAAAAACTGTTTTTT	CASTIRSHSEKLFF
once	TRBV7-3	TRBJ1-2	-	TGTGCCAGCAGCTTGACTAATGGGCAGTCCTATGGCTACACCTTC	CASSLTNGQSYGYTF
-	TRBV29-1	TRBJ1-2	-	TGCAGCGTTGAAGAGGGGTTAAGTTTCTATGGCTACACCTTC	CSVEEGLSFYGYTF
-	TRBV5-8	TRBJ2-5	-	TGTGCCAGCAGCTTGGATGACAGAGCGATCCAAGAGACCCAGTACTTC	CASSLDDRAIQETQYF
-	TRBV25-1	TRBJ2-2	TRBD1	TGTGCCAGCAGTGACTTGGGACAGGGGAACACCGGGGAGCTGTTTTTT	CASSDLGQGNTGELFF
-	TRBV5-6	TRBJ1-1	-	TGTGCCAGCAGCTTAAGACAGCTCCCGAACACTGAAGCTTTCTTT	CASSLRQLPNTEAFF
-	TRBV15	TRBJ1-1	-	TGTGCCACCAGCATCCAAGGAGGGGCTGAAGCTTTCTTT	CATSIQGGAEAFF
-	TRBV5-4	TRBJ2-4	-	TGTGCCAGCAGCCAGCGGCAGGCCGGGGCGGACATTCAGTACTTC	CASSQRQAGADIQYF
-	TRBV27	TRBJ2-7	-	TGTGCCAGCAGTCCCCCCTGGAGAGGGGCCTACGAGCAGTACTTC	CASSPPWRGAYEQYF
once	TRBV5-4	TRBJ2-6	TRBD2	TGTGCCAGCAGCTTGGAGCCCAACTCTCTCCTAGCGGGAGACGCCGGGGCCAACGTCCTGACTTTC	CASSLEPNSLLAGDAGANVLTF
-	TRBV9	TRBJ2-1	-	TGTGCCAGCAGCGTAGCCTCGATGGGGACCAATGAGCAGTTCTTC	CASSVASMGTNEQFF
-	TRBV3-1	TRBJ2-3	-	TGTGCCAGCAGCCATTTCGCGGTTGTTCGGTACACAGATACGCAGTATTTT	CASSHFAVVRYTDTQYF
-	TRBV27	TRBJ1-5	-	TGTGCCAGCAGACCGTGGGGGGTAGGCAATCAGCCCCAGCATTTT	CASRPWGVGNQPQHF
-	TRBV6-2/TRBV6-3	TRBJ2-7	-	TGTGCCAGCAGTTACAACCCCTACGAGCAGTACTTC	CASSYNPYEQYF
-	TRBV12-3/TRBV12-4	TRBJ2-4	-	TGTGCCAGCAGTCCGGACCCACAGGGCTCAAACATTCAGTACTTC	CASSPDPQGSNIQYF
once	TRBV2	TRBJ2-3	-	TGTGCCAGCACTGCCGGCTCCGCCACAGATACGCAGTATTTT	CASTAGSATDTQYF
-	TRBV14	TRBJ2-3	TRBD2	TGTGCCAGCAGCCGGAGTGAAGCGGGGAGTCTCTTGGATACGCAGTATTTT	CASSRSEAGSLLDTQYF
-	TRBV12-3/TRBV12-4	TRBJ2-1	-	TGTGCCAGCAGCAACGGACAGGCGGGATGGTACAATGAGCAGTTCTTC	CASSNGQAGWYNEQFF
-	TRBV12-3/TRBV12-4	TRBJ2-2	-	TGTGCCAGCAGCCACTCAGGTACCGGGGAGCTGTTTTTT	CASSHSGTGELFF
-	TRBV7-2	TRBJ1-1	-	TGTGCCAGCAGGTCTTCAACGGACACTGAAGCTTTCTTT	CASRSSTDTEAFF
-	TRBV6-2/TRBV6-3	TRBJ1-2	TRBD1	TGTGCCAGCAGCCTTAACCCCCTAGACAGGGTGGATGGCTACACCTTC	CASSLNPLDRVDGYTF
-	TRBV27	TRBJ1-2	TRBD1	TGTGCCAGCGGGGACAGCTTAGGCTACACCTTC	CASGDSLGYTF
-	TRBV5-1	TRBJ2-5	-	TGCGCCAGCAGCTTTTTGCGAGAGACCCAGTACTTC	CASSFLRETQYF
-	TRBV7-6	TRBJ2-7	TRBD2	TGTGCCAGCAGCTCCGGGACTAGCGGAGCCTACGAGCAGTACTTC	CASSSGTSGAYEQYF
-	TRBV6-2/TRBV6-3	TRBJ1-2	TRBD1	TGTGCCTGCCGGGTCGGACAGGGGCGAGATGGCTACACCTTC	CACRVGQGRDGYTF
-	TRBV24-1	TRBJ2-1	TRBD1	TGTGCCACCAGTGACCCCGGGACAGGGGACAATGAGCAGTTCTTC	CATSDPGTGDNEQFF
-	TRBV7-3	TRBJ1-2	TRBD1	TGTGCCAGCAGCTCTACCGGGACAGGGGGGACCTATGGCTACACCTTC	CASSSTGTGGTYGYTF
-	TRBV7-2	TRBJ2-7	-	TGTGCCAGCAGCTTAGTAGGGCAGCTCTACGAGCAGTACTTC	CASSLVGQLYEQYF
-	TRBV7-6	TRBJ2-2	TRBD1	TGTGCCAGCAGCTTAGGGACAGGGAGGAGGGAGCTGTTTTTT	CASSLGTGRRELFF
-	TRBV4-3	TRBJ1-2	-	TGCGCCAGCAGCCAAGAAGCCGGGACGATAAACTATGGCTACACCTTC	CASSQEAGTINYGYTF
-	TRBV20-1	TRBJ2-1	TRBD1	TGCAGTGCTCCTACAGGGGCGGGCTCCTACAATGAGCAGTTCTTC	CSAPTGAGSYNEQFF
-	TRBV7-6	TRBJ2-1	-	TGTGCCAGCAGCTTAGGGGACACCCACAATGAGCAGTTCTTC	CASSLGDTHNEQFF
-	TRBV7-9	TRBJ1-1	-	TGTGCCAGCAGCTTAGGGCTAGGCACTGAAGCTTTCTTT	CASSLGLGTEAFF
-	TRBV7-6	TRBJ1-1	TRBD1	TGTGCCAGCAGCGCCCGGGACAGGGCTATGAACACTGAAGCTTTCTTT	CASSARDRAMNTEAFF
-	TRBV7-3	TRBJ2-3	-	TGTGCCAGCAGCGTCTCCGGTGGGGCTCTCGATACGCAGTATTTT	CASSVSGGALDTQYF
-	TRBV7-2	TRBJ2-3	-	TGTGCCAGCAGCTTAGAGGTGGGGCGAAGCACAGATACGCAGTATTTT	CASSLEVGRSTDTQYF
-	TRBV5-1	TRBJ2-7	TRBD2	TGCGCCAGCAGCTTCGGCGGGAGTGTGTACGAGCAGTACTTC	CASSFGGSVYEQYF
-	TRBV20-1	TRBJ2-7	-	TGCAGTGCTAGAGATCTGGGCTCCTACGAGCAGTACTTC	CSARDLGSYEQYF
-	TRBV6-2/TRBV6-3	TRBJ1-6	-	TGTGCCAGCAGTTCTACAGTAGAAAATTCACCCCTCCACTTT	CASSSTVENSPLHF
-	TRBV4-3	TRBJ2-3	TRBD2	TGCGCCAGCAGCCGAAGCGGGGCGCATACGCAGTATTTT	CASSRSGAHTQYF
-	TRBV29-1	TRBJ1-2	-	TGCAGCGTTGCTGGGCTTTCGAACTATGGCTACACCTTC	CSVAGLSNYGYTF
-	TRBV29-1	TRBJ1-2	-	TGCAGCGTTGGGTCTCTTCCAGGGGTGGGCTATGGCTACACCTTC	CSVGSLPGVGYGYTF
-	TRBV7-7	TRBJ2-2	-	TGTGCCAGCAGCTCAGCACGGACCGGGGAGCTGTTTTTT	CASSSARTGELFF
-	TRBV19	TRBJ1-1	-	TGTGCCAGTAGACCGCTCTGGGCTCCCGTGAACACTGAAGCTTTCTTT	CASRPLWAPVNTEAFF
-	TRBV6-6	TRBJ2-7	TRBD1	TGTGCCAGCAGGGCGGAAATGGGACAGAACTCCTACGAGCAGTACTTC	CASRAEMGQNSYEQYF
-	TRBV5-1	TRBJ2-5	-	TGCGCCAGCAGCAGGTCGCGGGTGGAGACCCAGTACTTC	CASSRSRVETQYF
-	TRBV7-9	TRBJ1-1	-	TGTGCCAGCACCCGCAAGGGTAACACTGAAGCTTTCTTT	CASTRKGNTEAFF